This section outlines one T cell receptor (beta chain) sequence together with its context. This specimen belongs to a study of blood T cells in healthy people across ages. With a J-beta primer mix and a sample-barcoded 5' primer, a second PCR ran roughly 6 to 11 cycles. Each TCR beta cDNA got a 12-nucleotide random molecular identifier. A single record per CDR3 protein comes from TCRdb applying MiXCR to the 5' RACE reads. This sample carries about 770,000 distinct CDR3 sequences, approximately 48% of them seen once, and the ten largest clones take approximately 20%. Source material: blood. The sequence was collected from a man aged 60-69 years in good health.

The CDR3 region has the DNA TGTGCCAGCAGTCGACAGCGAAGCTCCTACAATGAGCAGTTCTTC. Protein: CASSRQRSSYNEQFF. The chain couples TRBV6-5 to TRBJ2-1, with D possibly TRBD1 on 5 matching bases. The CDR3 runs 15 residues. CDR1 and CDR2 from the germline V gene are MNHEY and SVGAGI. V was trimmed by 5 bases and J by 0 bases, leaving 11 bases between them.